A selection of T cell receptor beta chains follows, all from one sample in a study of T-cell reconstitution after alpha-beta-depleted transplantation in children. TCRdb called the PCR reads again in MiXCR, with one record for every CDR3 protein. The sample gives fewer than 550,000 distinct CDR3 sequences, roughly 10% of which show up once; 5% to 6.5% is in the top ten. This specimen was PBMCs from the stem cell graft donor, taken from the stem cell graft. These receptors all come from a human donor who donated a stem cell graft to a child with acute myeloid leukemia. Both conserved end residues are part of each CDR3. Each record gives: J gene, clone size, D gene, V gene, CDR3 protein, CDR3 DNA. D genes are given only for firm matches. The size field is filled for only some rows; it gives once, few, many or a size class.

TRBJ1-2,NA,NA,TRBV12-3/TRBV12-4,CASSYSASNYGYTF,TGTGCCAGCAGCTACAGCGCCTCTAACTATGGCTACACCTTC
TRBJ1-1,many,TRBD1,TRBV10-2,CASKRDRVNEAFF,TGCGCCAGCAAACGGGACAGGGTCAACGAAGCTTTCTTT
TRBJ2-6,many,TRBD2,TRBV5-6,CASSSFGLAGDSGANVLTF,TGTGCCAGCAGCTCATTCGGACTAGCGGGGGACTCTGGGGCCAACGTCCTGACTTTC
TRBJ2-1,NA,NA,TRBV3-1,CASSPQARDNEQFF,TGTGCCAGCAGCCCCCAAGCGAGGGATAATGAGCAGTTCTTC
TRBJ2-7,few,TRBD2,TRBV9,CASSPTAGGFYEQYF,TGTGCCAGCAGCCCTACAGCGGGGGGGTTCTACGAGCAGTACTTC
TRBJ2-3,few,TRBD2,TRBV20-1,CSASPLAGDPSTDTQYF,TGCAGTGCTAGCCCTCTAGCGGGGGATCCTAGCACAGATACGCAGTATTTT
TRBJ2-7,few,TRBD1,TRBV5-4,CASSPPGQIYEQYF,TGTGCCAGCAGCCCACCGGGACAGATCTACGAGCAGTACTTC
TRBJ2-7,few,NA,TRBV7-9,CASSLGSNEQYF,TGTGCCAGCAGCTTGGGCTCGAACGAGCAGTACTTC
TRBJ2-1,NA,TRBD1,TRBV18,CASSGTGGTTYNEQFF,TGTGCCAGCTCCGGGACAGGGGGCACGACCTACAATGAGCAGTTCTTC
TRBJ1-2,many,NA,TRBV15,CATSRDYMGGYTF,TGTGCCACCAGCAGAGATTATATGGGTGGCTACACCTTC
TRBJ2-3,few,TRBD2,TRBV7-6,CASSPPPPGLANSTDTQYF,TGTGCCAGCAGCCCACCTCCTCCGGGACTAGCGAACAGCACAGATACGCAGTATTTT
TRBJ2-7,NA,TRBD2,TRBV20-1,CSAKTSGTYEQYF,TGCAGTGCTAAAACTAGCGGGACTTACGAGCAGTACTTC
TRBJ2-7,few,NA,TRBV9,CASGTGYEQYF,TGTGCCAGCGGTACGGGCTACGAGCAGTACTTC
TRBJ2-1,many,NA,TRBV27,CASSFGGEEQFF,TGTGCCAGCAGTTTTGGGGGAGAGGAGCAGTTCTTC
TRBJ2-1,NA,NA,TRBV29-1,CSVGGGSYNEQFF,TGCAGCGTTGGGGGCGGATCCTACAATGAGCAGTTCTTC
TRBJ2-3,few,TRBD2,TRBV6-1,CASNDGGGLTDTQYF,TGTGCCAGCAACGACGGGGGGGGCCTCACAGATACGCAGTATTTT
TRBJ2-5,NA,NA,TRBV29-1,CSVAGVDPLQETQYF,TGCAGCGTGGCAGGGGTTGACCCCCTCCAAGAGACCCAGTACTTC
TRBJ2-7,few,TRBD2,TRBV4-2,CASSQDLGTSGYEQYF,TGTGCCAGCAGCCAAGATCTGGGGACTAGCGGTTACGAGCAGTACTTC
TRBJ1-2,NA,TRBD1,TRBV5-1,CASSRQGPGYYGYTF,TGCGCCAGCAGCAGACAGGGCCCAGGATACTATGGCTACACCTTC
TRBJ1-2,few,NA,TRBV29-1,CSVEDPAGDGYTF,TGCAGCGTTGAAGACCCAGCGGGGGATGGCTACACCTTC
TRBJ2-1,few,TRBD2,TRBV7-8,CASSLVGAGGHNEQFF,TGTGCCAGCAGCTTAGTTGGGGCGGGGGGTCACAATGAGCAGTTCTTC
TRBJ1-4,many,NA,TRBV20-1,CSAAGADEKLFF,TGCAGTGCAGCAGGGGCCGATGAAAAACTGTTTTTT
TRBJ2-5,few,NA,TRBV3-1,CASSQSGHEETQYF,TGTGCCAGCAGCCAAAGTGGACACGAAGAGACCCAGTACTTC
TRBJ2-1,few,TRBD1,TRBV10-2,CASSVGQGASESSYNEQFF,TGCGCCAGCAGTGTGGGGCAGGGGGCCTCGGAGAGCTCCTACAATGAGCAGTTCTTC
TRBJ2-1,few,TRBD2,TRBV7-3,CASSNPTSGIPYNEQFF,TGTGCCAGCAGCAACCCTACTAGCGGGATCCCCTACAATGAGCAGTTCTTC
TRBJ2-2,many,NA,TRBV9,CASSARGLLGELFF,TGTGCCAGCAGCGCCAGGGGACTTCTCGGGGAGCTGTTTTTT
TRBJ2-1,NA,TRBD2,TRBV7-2,CASSLDLLAGEQFF,TGTGCCAGCAGCTTAGATCTGCTAGCGGGTGAGCAGTTCTTC
TRBJ2-3,many,NA,TRBV14,CASSQELGFTDTQYF,TGTGCCAGCAGCCAAGAGCTGGGCTTCACAGATACGCAGTATTTT
TRBJ2-5,NA,NA,TRBV10-3,CATSESGLGAQYF,TGTGCCACCAGTGAGTCGGGCCTCGGGGCCCAGTACTTC
TRBJ2-7,NA,NA,TRBV5-5,CASSLPLTGGHEQYF,TGTGCCAGCAGCTTGCCATTGACGGGGGGCCACGAGCAGTACTTC
TRBJ1-1,many,TRBD1,TRBV6-5,CASSFSGGRTEAFF,TGTGCCAGCAGTTTTTCAGGGGGTAGGACTGAAGCTTTCTTT
TRBJ2-1,NA,TRBD2,TRBV4-1,CASSQRGTSADNEQFF,TGCGCCAGCAGCCAGAGAGGGACTAGCGCCGACAATGAGCAGTTCTTC
TRBJ1-5,few,TRBD1,TRBV29-1,CSASDRANQPQHF,TGCAGCGCTTCGGACAGGGCCAATCAGCCCCAGCATTTT
TRBJ2-1,NA,TRBD1,TRBV29-1,CSVETGDSYNEQFF,TGCAGCGTGGAGACAGGGGATTCCTACAATGAGCAGTTCTTC
TRBJ2-3,NA,NA,TRBV5-6,CASSLVSLRLSTDTQYF,TGTGCCAGCAGCTTGGTGTCCCTGAGACTCAGCACAGATACGCAGTATTTT
TRBJ2-5,many,TRBD2,TRBV6-5,CASSYSTSGRADQETQYF,TGTGCCAGCAGTTACTCCACTAGCGGGAGGGCCGACCAAGAGACCCAGTACTTC
TRBJ2-2,NA,TRBD2,TRBV20-1,CSASRASGGSGELFF,TGCAGTGCTAGTAGGGCTAGCGGGGGGTCCGGGGAGCTGTTTTTT
TRBJ2-7,once,TRBD1,TRBV6-5,CASSDYRGEQYF,TGTGCCAGCAGCGACTACAGGGGCGAGCAGTACTTC
TRBJ2-3,few,NA,TRBV7-7,CASSIQRTDTQYF,TGTGCTAGCAGCATCCAGCGCACAGATACGCAGTATTTT
TRBJ2-2,many,NA,TRBV25-1,CASSDNGGELFF,TGTGCCAGCAGTGATAATGGCGGGGAGCTGTTTTTT
TRBJ1-2,many,NA,TRBV9,CASSVELTPRDGYTF,TGTGCCAGCAGCGTAGAGCTCACACCCAGGGATGGCTACACCTTC
TRBJ2-1,NA,NA,TRBV20-1,CSAPPQYGRRERDEQFF,TGCAGTGCTCCACCACAGTACGGGCGCAGAGAACGAGATGAGCAGTTCTTC
TRBJ1-2,few,NA,TRBV4-2,CASSQALQDYGYTF,TGTGCCAGCAGCCAGGCCTTGCAGGACTATGGCTACACCTTC
TRBJ2-1,few,NA,TRBV12-5,CASGSSNNDNEQFF,TGTGCTAGTGGTTCATCGAATAACGACAATGAGCAGTTCTTC
TRBJ2-5,NA,NA,TRBV11-2,CASSLGWGSGETQYF,TGTGCCAGCAGCTTAGGTTGGGGATCAGGCGAGACCCAGTACTTC
TRBJ2-2,NA,NA,TRBV7-9,CASSLESTGYTGELFF,TGTGCCAGCAGCTTAGAGTCAACGGGGTACACCGGGGAGCTGTTTTTT
TRBJ2-7,many,NA,TRBV29-1,CSVAHQDSSPYEQYF,TGCAGCGTCGCCCACCAGGACAGCTCCCCCTACGAGCAGTACTTC
TRBJ1-3,NA,NA,TRBV29-1,CSVPGDDSGNTIYF,TGCAGCGTCCCTGGCGATGACTCTGGAAACACCATATATTTT
TRBJ2-3,few,TRBD2,TRBV5-1,CASSPFFRGRFTDTQYF,TGCGCCAGCAGCCCTTTTTTTCGCGGGAGGTTCACAGATACGCAGTATTTT
TRBJ1-2,many,NA,TRBV29-1,CSVEAEVNYGYTF,TGCAGCGTTGAGGCGGAGGTGAACTATGGCTACACCTTC
TRBJ1-5,NA,NA,TRBV6-4,CASCSMSDPVYSNQPQHF,TGTGCCAGCTGTTCAATGTCGGATCCTGTTTATAGCAATCAGCCCCAGCATTTT
TRBJ1-4,many,NA,TRBV20-1,CSAKWNEGEKLFF,TGCAGTGCTAAATGGAACGAGGGCGAAAAACTGTTTTTT
TRBJ2-5,few,TRBD2,TRBV6-1,CASSGLAGGLETQYF,TGTGCCAGTTCGGGACTAGCGGGGGGGCTAGAGACCCAGTACTTC
TRBJ2-1,few,TRBD2,TRBV15,CATSTGLAGVSEQFF,TGTGCCACCAGCACGGGACTAGCGGGAGTTAGTGAGCAGTTCTTC
TRBJ2-4,NA,NA,TRBV20-1,CSARGQIQNIQYF,TGCAGTGCTAGAGGGCAGATCCAAAACATTCAGTACTTC